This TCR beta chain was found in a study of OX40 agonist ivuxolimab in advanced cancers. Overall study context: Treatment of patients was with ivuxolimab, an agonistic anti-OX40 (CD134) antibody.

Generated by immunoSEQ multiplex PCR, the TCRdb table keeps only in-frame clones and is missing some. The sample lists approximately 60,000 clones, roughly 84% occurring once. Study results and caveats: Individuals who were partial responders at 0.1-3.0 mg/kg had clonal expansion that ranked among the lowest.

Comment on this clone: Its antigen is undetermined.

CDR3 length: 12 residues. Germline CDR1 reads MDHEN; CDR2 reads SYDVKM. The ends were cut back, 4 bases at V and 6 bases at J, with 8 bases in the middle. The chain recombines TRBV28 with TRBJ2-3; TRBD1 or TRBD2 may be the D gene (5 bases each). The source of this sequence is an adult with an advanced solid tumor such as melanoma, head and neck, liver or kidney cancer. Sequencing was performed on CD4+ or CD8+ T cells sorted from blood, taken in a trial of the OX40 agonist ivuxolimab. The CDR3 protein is CASSSGTDTQYF. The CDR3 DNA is TGTGCCAGCAGTTCCGGGACGGATACGCAGTATTTT.